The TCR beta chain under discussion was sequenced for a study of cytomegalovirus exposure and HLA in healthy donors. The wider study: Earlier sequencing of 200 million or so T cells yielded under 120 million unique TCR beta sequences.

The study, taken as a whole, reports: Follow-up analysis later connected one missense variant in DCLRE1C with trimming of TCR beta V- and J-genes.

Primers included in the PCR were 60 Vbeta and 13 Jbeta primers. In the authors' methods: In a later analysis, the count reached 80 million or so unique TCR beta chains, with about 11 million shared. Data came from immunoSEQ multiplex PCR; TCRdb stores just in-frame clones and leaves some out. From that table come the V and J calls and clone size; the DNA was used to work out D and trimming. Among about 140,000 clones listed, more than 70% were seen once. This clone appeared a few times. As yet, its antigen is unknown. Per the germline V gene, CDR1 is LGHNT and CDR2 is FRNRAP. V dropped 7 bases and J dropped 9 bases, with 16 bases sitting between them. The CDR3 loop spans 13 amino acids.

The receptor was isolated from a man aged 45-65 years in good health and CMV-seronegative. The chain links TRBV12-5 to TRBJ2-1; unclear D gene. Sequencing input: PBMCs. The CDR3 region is CASAILASGEQFF. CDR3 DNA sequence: TGTGCTAGTGCCATCCTGGCCTCTGGTGAGCAGTTCTTC. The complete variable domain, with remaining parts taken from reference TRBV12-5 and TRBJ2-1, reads DARVTQTPRHKVTEMGQEVTMRCQPILGHNTVFWYRQTMMQGLELLAYFRNRAPLDDSGMPKDRFSAEMPDATLATLKIQPSEPRDSAVYFCASAILASGEQFFGPGTRLTVL.